This T cell receptor beta chain comes out of a study of technical replicates of blood from several donors. Data came from immunoSEQ multiplex PCR; TCRdb stores just in-frame clones and leaves some out. Of 9,500 to 15,000 clones in the sample, 93% were seen once. CDR1 LNHDA and CDR2 SQIVND come from the germline V gene (reference sequence). Deletions cut 5 bases from V and 5 bases from J, with 18 bases between. This CDR3 region has 15 residues. The rearrangement joins TRBV19 to TRBJ2-5, with unresolved D. This receptor was obtained from a human donor in good health. Sequenced: PBMCs. CDR3 nucleotides: TGTGCCAGTAGTTTGGGCAGCTCGATGGCGGAGACCCAGTACTTC. This gives the protein CASSLGSSMAETQYF.